One sample yielded the 25 T cell receptor beta chains listed below, sequenced in a study of identical twins. TCRdb independently ran MiXCR on the 5' RACE reads; one entry per CDR3 protein. The repertoire has roughly 630,000 distinct CDR3 sequences, roughly 6.6% of them found once; the top ten carry 1.5% to 2%. The data also belong to a second study, concerning yellow fever vaccine responses in identical twins.

Material for sequencing was PBMCs. These receptor sequences come from a woman between 18 and 30 years old in good health.

The rearrangement joins TRBV20-1 to TRBJ2-1; maybe TRBD2 (5 bases). Trimming left V 0 bases short and J 5 bases short, with 11 bases between. The germline CDR1 and CDR2 sequences are DFQATT and SNEGSKA (reference sequence). The CDR3 spans 14 residues. Written as DNA, the CDR3 is TGCAGTGCTAGAGATCTCCTAGCCAACAATGAGCAGTTCTTC. Residues: CSARDLLANNEQFF.

V usage is TRBV28 and J usage is TRBJ2-3; D is uncertain. The ends were cut back, 4 bases at V and 2 bases at J, with 7 bases in the middle. Germline CDR1 is MDHEN and CDR2 is SYDVKM. The CDR3 loop spans 13 amino acids. CDR3 sequence: CASSSRVTDTQYF. DNA for the CDR3: TGTGCCAGCAGTTCAAGGGTCACAGATACGCAGTATTTT.

V usage is TRBV6-2 or TRBV6-3 and J usage is TRBJ2-7, with 9 bases matching TRBD2. The CDR3 consists of 13 residues. Germline V gene data show CDR1 as MNHEY and CDR2 as SVGEGT. The trim removed 6 bases at V and 9 bases at J, leaving 9 bases unmatched. CDR3 DNA sequence: TGTGCCAGCAGCTTTTCGCGGGAGGGCCTGCAGTACTTC. Protein sequence: CASSFSREGLQYF.

This sequence joins TRBV6-1 and TRBJ2-1, with D possibly matching TRBD2 (5 bases). This CDR3 contains 14 residues. The germline V gene has CDR1 MNHNS and CDR2 SASEGT. Trimming removed 7 bases from V and 0 bases from J, with 10 bases in between. The chain's CDR3 is CASTGSSSYNEQFF. DNA of the CDR3: TGTGCCAGCACGGGGAGCAGCTCCTACAATGAGCAGTTCTTC.

This clonotype was observed many times. The rearrangement uses TRBV12-3 or TRBV12-4 and TRBJ2-1, with D hard to call. The CDR3 length is 12 residues. Trimming stripped 2 bases from V and 9 bases from J, with 8 bases between. The DNA of the CDR3 is TGTGCCAGCAGTTTATATAAGGGTGAGCAGTTCTTC. Its translation: CASSLYKGEQFF.

There are a few counts of this clonotype. In nucleotides, the CDR3 is TGTGCCATCAGACCGGCGACCGGGGAGCTGTTTTTT. Translated, it gives CAIRPATGELFF. The rearrangement joins TRBV10-3 to TRBJ2-2, with D unclear. The germline CDR1 and CDR2 sequences are ENHRY and SYGVKD. With 6 bases removed from V and 5 bases from J, the gap between germline ends came to 7 bases. This CDR3 is built from 12 residues.

The gene calls are TRBV6-2 or TRBV6-3 and TRBJ2-1; TRBD1 might be the D (5 bases). This CDR3 comprises 16 residues. V was shortened by 6 bases and J by 7 bases, with 22 bases between the two germline ends. Germline CDR1 MNHEY, CDR2 SVGEGT. The CDR3 protein is CASRPDRTTVRNEQFF. CDR3 DNA: TGTGCCAGCAGACCGGACCGGACAACCGTACGGAATGAGCAGTTCTTC.

The CDR3 DNA reads TGCGCCAGCAGCTTGGGAGGGACTAGCGGGAGGATAAATGAGCAGTTCTTC. This translates into CASSLGGTSGRINEQFF. This chain links TRBV5-1 with TRBJ2-1, with 15 bases matching TRBD2. The V gene end was trimmed by 0 bases and the J gene end by 7 bases; junction bases not matched to a gene: 5. CDR1 is SGHRS, CDR2 YFSETQ, per germline. The CDR3 runs 17 residues.

A few counts support this clonotype. The chain joins TRBV4-2 to TRBJ2-7; 8 bases are shared with TRBD1. The ends lost 0 bases at V and 1 base at J; junction bases unmatched: 8. The CDR3 runs 17 residues. Germline CDR1 and CDR2: LGHNA and YNFKEQ. CDR3 DNA sequence: TGTGCCAGCAGCCAAGATCTTCCCAGGGGGCAATCCTACGAGCAGTACTTC. It specifies CASSQDLPRGQSYEQYF.

This chain connects TRBV6-5 to TRBJ1-5; the D is unclear. Trimming removed 6 bases from V and 9 bases from J, with 12 bases in between. The CDR3 consists of 12 residues. Germline V gives CDR1 MNHEY, CDR2 SVGAGI. The DNA of the CDR3 is TGTGCCAGCAGCCTCCCACTGGGGCCCCAGCATTTT. It encodes CASSLPLGPQHF.

This clonotype came up many times. The chain couples TRBV10-3 to TRBJ2-3; 9 nucleotides match TRBD1. V lost 7 bases to trimming and J lost 3 bases; unmatched junction nucleotides: 8. Germline V gene sequence: CDR1 ENHRY, CDR2 SYGVKD. This CDR3 region has 15 residues. CDR3 in amino acids: CAIKADRGSTDTQYF. In DNA, the CDR3 is TGTGCCATCAAGGCGGACAGGGGATCGACAGATACGCAGTATTTT.

This clonotype was recorded at least ten times. The chain is built from TRBV6-1 and TRBJ1-1, with D unclear. The CDR3 has 15 amino acids. The V gene lost 6 bases and the J gene lost 1 base, with 15 bases spanning the gap. CDR1 is MNHNS, CDR2 SASEGT, per germline. The CDR3 bases are TGTGCCAGCAGCCCAGTCCTTACGCGGAACACTGAAGCTTTCTTT. This translates into CASSPVLTRNTEAFF.

This clonotype appeared a few times. This chain connects TRBV6-1 to TRBJ1-6; TRBD1 agrees at 7 bases. The CDR3 runs 14 residues. Germline CDR1 MNHNS, CDR2 SASEGT. V was pared by 8 bases and J by 4 bases, with 5 bases of the junction left unmatched. CDR3 DNA sequence: TGTGCCAGCGGACGGGGACAGTATAATTCACCCCTCCACTTT. Protein product: CASGRGQYNSPLHF.

In its sample, this clonotype was seen many times. This chain connects TRBV25-1 to TRBJ2-1, with TRBD1 matching over 9 bases. CDR1 and CDR2 (germline): MGHDK, SYGVNS. The CDR3 length is 12 residues. V shed 8 bases and J 9 bases; nucleotides not matched to a gene: 5. The CDR3: CASSYRGREQFF. CDR3 nucleotides: TGTGCCAGCTCTTACAGGGGGCGTGAGCAGTTCTTC.

This clonotype was picked up a small number of times. The chain employs TRBV10-3 and TRBJ2-1; 12 nucleotides match TRBD1. CDR1 ENHRY and CDR2 SYGVKD come from the germline V gene. This CDR3 is built from 15 residues. With 5 bases clipped from V and 9 bases from J, the junction kept 8 bases outside the gene matches. DNA of the CDR3: TGTGCCATCAGTCCCCGGGACAGGGGGCAGATTGAGCAGTTCTTC. Its protein is CAISPRDRGQIEQFF.

This clonotype was detected many times. J is TRBJ1-1 and V is TRBV5-1; 7 bases agree with TRBD1. Germline V lookup: CDR1 SGHRS, CDR2 YFSETQ. The V segment lost 3 bases and the J segment 1 base; nucleotides outside the gene matches: 3. The CDR3 runs to 14 residues. CDR3 region: CASSSTGRNTEAFF. The CDR3 nucleotides are TGCGCCAGCAGCTCGACAGGGCGGAACACTGAAGCTTTCTTT.

This clonotype was seen at least ten times. V and J are TRBV4-1 and TRBJ1-1; possibly TRBD1 for D (5 bases). The CDR3 length is 15 residues. The germline V and J ends were trimmed by 1 base and 4 bases, with 13 bases remaining between them. CDR1 is MGHRA and CDR2 is YSYEKL in the germline V gene. The CDR3 nucleotides are TGCGCCAGCAGCCAAGGGGCAGGGTCGGGCACTGAAGCTTTCTTT. Its translation: CASSQGAGSGTEAFF.

This chain links TRBV5-1 with TRBJ2-2; 9 nucleotides match TRBD2. The germline gives CDR1 SGHRS, CDR2 YFSETQ. The trim removed 4 bases at V and 1 base at J, leaving 5 bases unmatched. The CDR3 is 16 amino acids. The CDR3 DNA is TGCGCCAGCAGCACTAGGACTAGCGAGAACACCGGGGAGCTGTTTTTT. This encodes CASSTRTSENTGELFF.

This clonotype was seen only a few times. This chain connects TRBV19 to TRBJ1-5, with 8 bases matching TRBD1. In germline, CDR1 is LNHDA, CDR2 SQIVND (reference sequence). V dropped 9 bases and J dropped 6; count of bases not matched to a gene: 7. The CDR3 is made up of 13 amino acids. CDR3 residues: CASRGQGRQPQHF. CDR3 in DNA: TGTGCCAGCCGTGGACAGGGTCGTCAGCCCCAGCATTTT.

This clonotype was counted a few times. The chain combines TRBV24-1 with TRBJ2-1; D ambiguous. Germline-derived CDR1 and CDR2 are KGHDR and SFDVKD. Trimming stripped 4 bases from V and 10 bases from J, with 7 bases between. The CDR3 contains 11 residues. CDR3 sequence reads: CATSEVGEQFF. CDR3 DNA: TGTGCCACCAGTGAGGTGGGGGAGCAGTTCTTC.

This clonotype showed up just a few times. The V and J genes are TRBV6-1 and TRBJ2-5; TRBD2 matches 11 bases. Germline V gene data show CDR1 as MNHNS and CDR2 as SASEGT. The CDR3 is 16 residues long. Trimming cost V 7 bases and J 5 bases; bases outside gene matches: 12. CDR3 amino acids: CASTTIAGGPVETQYF. In DNA form, the CDR3 reads TGTGCCAGCACCACAATAGCGGGGGGGCCGGTTGAGACCCAGTACTTC.

This clonotype occurred a few times. The rearrangement links TRBV27 to TRBJ2-2; D uncertain. CDR1 is MNHEY and CDR2 is SMNVEV in the germline V gene (reference sequence). V was trimmed by 2 bases and J by 2 bases, leaving 9 bases between them. The CDR3 sequence is 15 residues long. The CDR3 region is CASSLERRNTGELFF. In DNA form, the CDR3 reads TGTGCCAGCAGTTTAGAACGAAGAAACACCGGGGAGCTGTTTTTT.

In the case of this clonotype: The final CDR3 position lacks the conserved phenylalanine or tryptophan, pointing to a likely read error. The rearrangement joins TRBV29-1 to TRBJ2-1; maybe TRBD1 (7 bases). CDR3 length equals 14 residues. Germline values: CDR1 SQVTM, CDR2 ANQGSEA. V dropped 6 bases and J dropped 7 bases, with 19 bases sitting between them. The CDR3 here is CSVKTRGPFNEQFS. The CDR3, as DNA: TGCAGCGTCAAGACTAGGGGGCCCTTTAATGAGCAGTTCTCC.

V and J are TRBV12-3 or TRBV12-4 and TRBJ2-6, with a weak D call TRBD1 (6 bases). The CDR3 totals 18 residues. V was shortened by 5 bases and J by 0 bases, with 17 bases between the two germline ends. CDR3 sequence reads: CASSLRQDPVSGANVLTF. CDR3 sequence (DNA): TGTGCCAGCAGTCTACGACAGGACCCCGTCTCTGGGGCCAACGTCCTGACTTTC.

This clonotype was detected ten times or more. The chain uses TRBV4-1 and TRBJ2-2; the D gene is possibly TRBD2 (6 bases). The CDR3 is 18 residues long. CDR1 is MGHRA, CDR2 YSYEKL, per germline. V gave up 4 bases and J gave up 0 bases, with 18 bases separating them. The CDR3 spells CASSRSEGGAANTGELFF. Here the CDR3 DNA reads TGCGCCAGCAGCCGATCCGAGGGCGGGGCAGCGAACACCGGGGAGCTGTTTTTT.